The rows below give T cell receptor beta chains drawn from one sample of a study of blood T cell repertoires in COVID-19. Clones were read by immunoSEQ multiplex PCR, and TCRdb kept only the in-frame ones, dropping some. This table holds around 250,000 clones, around 89% found once. The sample was peripheral blood. These receptors were obtained from a woman aged 60-75 years with COVID-19, enrolled during active disease. Each CDR3 is given with its conserved first and last residue. D genes are given only for firm matches. Clone size is shown for a subset of rows, as once, few, many or a class of expanded clone.

J gene | V gene | D gene | clone size | CDR3 DNA | CDR3 protein
TRBJ1-2 | TRBV24-1 | TRBD1 | . | TGTGCCACCAGTGACCCTACCCCTCCCGGGACAGGGCACCTCTGCAATGGCTACACCTTC | CATSDPTPPGTGHLCNGYTF
TRBJ2-3 | TRBV4-1 | TRBD2 | . | TGCGCCAGCAGCCAAGGAACGGGGGGTGGGATGACAGATACGCAGTATTTT | CASSQGTGGGMTDTQYF
TRBJ2-7 | TRBV5-1 | . | . | TGCGCCAGCAGTTACCAGGGGAGGGCCCACTACGAGCAGTACTTC | CASSYQGRAHYEQYF
TRBJ1-2 | TRBV9 | TRBD1 | . | TGTGCCAGCAGCCCCGGGACAGACCTACCCTATGGCTACACCTTC | CASSPGTDLPYGYTF
TRBJ1-1 | TRBV6-2/TRBV6-3 | . | once | TGTGCCAGCAGTTCCCACGGACGGGAGAACACTGAAGCTTTCTTT | CASSSHGRENTEAFF
TRBJ2-5 | TRBV5-5 | . | . | TGTGCCAGCAGCTCTGAGGATAAAGAGACCCAGTACTTC | CASSSEDKETQYF
TRBJ2-1 | TRBV5-1 | . | . | TGCGCCAGCAGCACGGGGCGCGGGATGAATGAGCAGTTCTTC | CASSTGRGMNEQFF
TRBJ1-2 | TRBV7-3 | . | . | TGTGCCAGCAGCGCGGGAGCAGGCTACACCTTC | CASSAGAGYTF
TRBJ1-5 | TRBV18 | . | . | TGTGCCAGCTCACCACAAGCCCCAGGGAACAATCAGCCCCAGCATTTT | CASSPQAPGNNQPQHF
TRBJ2-5 | TRBV7-2 | TRBD1 | few | TGTGCCAGCAGCTTAGCTGCGGACAGGGTAGGGGAGACCCAGTACTTC | CASSLAADRVGETQYF
TRBJ1-1 | TRBV6-2/TRBV6-3 | TRBD1 | . | TGTGCCAGCAGCATCCCGGGACAGCACATGAACACTGAAGCTTTCTTT | CASSIPGQHMNTEAFF
TRBJ1-4 | TRBV4-3 | . | . | TGCGCCAGCAGCCAAGATTGGAGGGGGGGCAGCGAAAAACTGTTTTTT | CASSQDWRGGSEKLFF
TRBJ1-3 | TRBV5-1 | . | . | TGCGCCAGCAGCTTGACAGGGTACGGAAACACCATATATTTT | CASSLTGYGNTIYF
TRBJ2-3 | TRBV19 | TRBD1 | . | TGTGCCAGTAGACCCGGGACAGGGAACCGTGATACGCAGTATTTT | CASRPGTGNRDTQYF
TRBJ1-2 | TRBV19 | TRBD1 | few | TGTGCCAGTATATCGAGGGGGCAAGCTAACTATGGCTACACCTTC | CASISRGQANYGYTF